This T cell receptor beta chain appears in the sequencing data of a study of a mutant IDH1 vaccine in newly diagnosed glioma. Study in general: Patients underwent eight vaccinations, which took place in weeks 1, 3, 5, 7, 11, 15, 19 and 23. The initiation of vaccination occurred 4-6 weeks after radiotherapy alone, or with temozolomide cycles.

The time point is: week 5, during vaccination. A 20-mer mutant IDH1 peptide at 300 ug was injected subcutaneously with topical imiquimod. In every donor, the tumor was a new WHO grade 3 or 4 IDH1-mutant, ATRX-lost astrocytoma. This clone was seen only a few times. The antigen is not known. The table came from immunoSEQ multiplex PCR; TCRdb's copy has only in-frame clones and leaves some out. The data hold 50,000 or so clones, with around 80% observed a single time. This CDR3 spans 13 amino acids. CDR1 and CDR2 from the germline V gene are LNHDA and SQIVND (reference sequence). With 3 bases removed from V and 2 bases from J, the gap between germline ends came to 7 bases. Notes on the study in general: Changes in the top peripheral T cell clonotypes seemingly had no bearing on pseudoprogression.

The chain couples TRBV19 to TRBJ1-1; D uncertain. This material consisted of PBMCs, taken from a glioma patient whose treatment included an IDH1 peptide vaccine. This TCR was recovered from a woman between 40 and 50 years old with glioma. CDR3 sequence (DNA): TGTGCCAGTAGTATCGGGGTAAACACTGAAGCTTTCTTT. Translating gives CASSIGVNTEAFF.